This TCR beta chain stems from a study of T cells in Graves' hyperthyroidism and ophthalmopathy. General study points: The majority of expanded thyroid clonotypes above 0.001 also appeared in blood. Ophthalmopathy was distinguished from stable hyperthyroidism by 13 V-J signatures.

The germline CDR1 and CDR2 sequences are MNHEY and SVGEGT. V dropped 6 bases and J dropped 4 bases, with 22 bases sitting between them. This CDR3 spans 17 amino acids. On the basis of clinical symptoms, serum thyroxine and TRAb, thyroid ultrasound and orbital computed tomography, diagnoses were made. This clonotype was seen ten or more times. Its matching antigen is unknown. The investigators amplified TCR beta CDR3 regions from RNA transcripts. During a first-round RT-PCR of the TCR CDR3, the HTBI primer set was used. TCRdb independently ran MiXCR on the multiplex PCR reads; one entry per CDR3 protein. The profile shows 600,000 to 650,000 distinct CDR3 sequences, roughly 17% of them singletons.

V gene TRBV6-2 or TRBV6-3 combines with J gene TRBJ1-5; a possible D gene is TRBD1 (5 bases). This sequence was found in a woman aged 25 to 39 with Graves' hyperthyroidism. Material: blood. The CDR3: CASSHRSARDSNQPQHF. Here the CDR3 DNA reads TGTGCCAGCAGCCACAGATCAGCACGAGACAGTAATCAGCCCCAGCATTTT.